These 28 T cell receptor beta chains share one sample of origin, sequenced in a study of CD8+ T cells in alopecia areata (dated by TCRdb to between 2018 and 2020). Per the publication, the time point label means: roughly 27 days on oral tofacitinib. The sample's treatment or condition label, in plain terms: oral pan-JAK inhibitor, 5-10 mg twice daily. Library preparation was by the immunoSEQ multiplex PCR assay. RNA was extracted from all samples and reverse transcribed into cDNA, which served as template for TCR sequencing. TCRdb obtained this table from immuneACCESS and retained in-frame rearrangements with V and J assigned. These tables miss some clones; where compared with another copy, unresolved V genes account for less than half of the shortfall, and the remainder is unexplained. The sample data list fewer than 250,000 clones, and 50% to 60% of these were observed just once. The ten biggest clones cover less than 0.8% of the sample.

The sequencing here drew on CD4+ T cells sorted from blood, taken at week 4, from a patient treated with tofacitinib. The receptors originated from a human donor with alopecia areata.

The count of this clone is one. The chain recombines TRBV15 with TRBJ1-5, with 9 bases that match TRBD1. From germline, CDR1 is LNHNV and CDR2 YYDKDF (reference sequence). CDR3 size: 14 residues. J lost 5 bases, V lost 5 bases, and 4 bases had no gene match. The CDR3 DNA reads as TGTGCCACCAGCGGTCGGACAGGGGATCAGCCCCAGCATTTT. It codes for CATSGRTGDQPQHF.

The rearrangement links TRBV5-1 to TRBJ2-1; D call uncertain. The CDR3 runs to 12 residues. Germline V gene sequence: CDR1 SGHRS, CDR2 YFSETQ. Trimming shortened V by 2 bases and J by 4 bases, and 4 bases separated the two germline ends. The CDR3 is CASSFVYNEQFF. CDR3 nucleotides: TGCGCCAGCAGCTTTGTTTACAATGAGCAGTTCTTC.

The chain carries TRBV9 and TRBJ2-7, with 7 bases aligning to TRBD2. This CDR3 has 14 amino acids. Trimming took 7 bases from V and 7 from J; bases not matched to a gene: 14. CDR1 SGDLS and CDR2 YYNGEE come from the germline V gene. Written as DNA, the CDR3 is TGTGCCAGCGGGAGACTAGCCGCCCCTGTAGAGCAGTACTTC. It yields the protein CASGRLAAPVEQYF.

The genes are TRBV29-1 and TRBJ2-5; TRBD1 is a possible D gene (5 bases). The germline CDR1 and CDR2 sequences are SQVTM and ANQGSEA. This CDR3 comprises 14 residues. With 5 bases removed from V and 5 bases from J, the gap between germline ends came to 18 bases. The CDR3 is CSVSLVRVQETQYF. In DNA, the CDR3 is TGCAGCGTTTCTCTAGTCAGGGTACAGGAGACCCAGTACTTC.

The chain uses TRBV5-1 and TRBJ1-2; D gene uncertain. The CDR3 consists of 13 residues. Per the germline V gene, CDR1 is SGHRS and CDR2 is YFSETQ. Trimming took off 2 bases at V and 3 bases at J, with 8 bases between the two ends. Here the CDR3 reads CASSFSGDYGYTF. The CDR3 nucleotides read TGCGCCAGCAGCTTTAGTGGGGACTATGGCTACACCTTC.

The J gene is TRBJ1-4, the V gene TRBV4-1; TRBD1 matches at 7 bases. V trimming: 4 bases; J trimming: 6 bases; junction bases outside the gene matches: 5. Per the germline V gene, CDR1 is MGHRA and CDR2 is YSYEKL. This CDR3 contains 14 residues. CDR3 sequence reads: CASSPRGGDEKLFF. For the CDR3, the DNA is TGCGCCAGCAGCCCCCGAGGGGGCGATGAAAAACTGTTTTTT.

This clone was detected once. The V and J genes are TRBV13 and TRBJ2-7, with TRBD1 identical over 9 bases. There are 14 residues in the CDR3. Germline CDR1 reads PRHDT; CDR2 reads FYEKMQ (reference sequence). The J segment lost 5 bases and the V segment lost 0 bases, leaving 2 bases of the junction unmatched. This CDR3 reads CASSLGGQGDEQYF. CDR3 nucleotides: TGTGCCAGCAGCTTAGGGGGACAGGGCGACGAGCAGTACTTC.

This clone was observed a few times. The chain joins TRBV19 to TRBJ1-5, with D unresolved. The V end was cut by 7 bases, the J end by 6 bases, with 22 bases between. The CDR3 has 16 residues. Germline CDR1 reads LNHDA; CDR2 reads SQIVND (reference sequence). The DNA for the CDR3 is TGTGCCAGTACCATAACCCCAGGTTGGGTTGGTCAGCCCCAGCATTTT. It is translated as CASTITPGWVGQPQHF.

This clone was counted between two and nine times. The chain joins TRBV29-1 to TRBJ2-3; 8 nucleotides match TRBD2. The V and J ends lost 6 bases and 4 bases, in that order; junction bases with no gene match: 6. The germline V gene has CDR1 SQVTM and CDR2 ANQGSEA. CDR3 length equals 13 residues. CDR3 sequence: CSVTREGPDTQYF. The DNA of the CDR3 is TGCAGCGTGACCCGGGAGGGCCCAGATACGCAGTATTTT.

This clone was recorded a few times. The DNA for the CDR3 is TGCAGCGTTGCCCTACCGAAGGCTTACAATGAGCAGTTCTTC. It encodes CSVALPKAYNEQFF. This chain joins TRBV29-1 and TRBJ2-1; D remains unclear. Germline-derived CDR1 and CDR2 are SQVTM and ANQGSEA. V gave up 4 bases and J gave up 4 bases, with 14 bases separating them. The CDR3 extends over 14 amino acids.

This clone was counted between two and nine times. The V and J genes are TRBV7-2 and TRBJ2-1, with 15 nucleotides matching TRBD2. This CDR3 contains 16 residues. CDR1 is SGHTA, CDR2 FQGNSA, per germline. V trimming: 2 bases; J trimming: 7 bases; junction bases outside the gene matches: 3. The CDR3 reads CASSLKGLAGGNEQFF. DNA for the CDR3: TGTGCCAGCAGCTTAAAGGGACTAGCGGGAGGAAATGAGCAGTTCTTC.

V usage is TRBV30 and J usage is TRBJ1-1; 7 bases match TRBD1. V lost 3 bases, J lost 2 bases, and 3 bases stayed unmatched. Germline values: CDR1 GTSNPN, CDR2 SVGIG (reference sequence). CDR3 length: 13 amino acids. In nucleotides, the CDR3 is TGTGCCTGGAGGACAGGGACAAACACTGAAGCTTTCTTT. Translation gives CAWRTGTNTEAFF.

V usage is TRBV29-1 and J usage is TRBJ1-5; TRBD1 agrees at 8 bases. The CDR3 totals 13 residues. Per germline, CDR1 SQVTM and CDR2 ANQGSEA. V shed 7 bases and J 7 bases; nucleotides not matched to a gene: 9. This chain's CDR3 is CSAVTGEGQPQHF. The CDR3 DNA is TGCAGCGCCGTGACAGGGGAGGGCCAGCCCCAGCATTTT.

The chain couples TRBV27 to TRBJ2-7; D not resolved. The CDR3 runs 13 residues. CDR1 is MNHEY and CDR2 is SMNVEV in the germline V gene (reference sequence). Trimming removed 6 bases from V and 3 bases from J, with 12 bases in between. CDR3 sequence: CASSRFAGYEQYF. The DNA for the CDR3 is TGTGCCAGCAGCCGTTTTGCCGGCTACGAGCAGTACTTC.

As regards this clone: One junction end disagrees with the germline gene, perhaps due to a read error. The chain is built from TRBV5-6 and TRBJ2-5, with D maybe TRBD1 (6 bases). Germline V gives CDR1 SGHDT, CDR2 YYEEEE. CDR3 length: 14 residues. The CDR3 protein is CASSFRDTQGTQYF. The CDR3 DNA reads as TGTGCCAGCAGCTTCCGGGACACACAAGGGACCCAGTACTTC.

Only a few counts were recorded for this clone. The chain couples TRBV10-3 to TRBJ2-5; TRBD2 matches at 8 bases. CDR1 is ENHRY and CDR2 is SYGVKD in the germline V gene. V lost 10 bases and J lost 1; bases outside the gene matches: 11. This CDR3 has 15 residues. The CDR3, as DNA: TGTGCCACGGGGGGTTCGGGAGGGTCCCAAGAGACCCAGTACTTC. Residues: CATGGSGGSQETQYF.

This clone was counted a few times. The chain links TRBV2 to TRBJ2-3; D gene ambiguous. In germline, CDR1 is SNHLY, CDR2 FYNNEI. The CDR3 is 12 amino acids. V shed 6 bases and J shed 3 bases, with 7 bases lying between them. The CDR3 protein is CASSPRTDTQYF. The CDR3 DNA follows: TGTGCCAGCAGCCCTAGGACAGATACGCAGTATTTT. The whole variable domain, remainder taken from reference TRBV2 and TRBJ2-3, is EPEVTQTPSHQVTQMGQEVILRCVPISNHLYFYWYRQILGQKVEFLVSFYNNEISEKSEIFDDQFSVERPDGSNFTLKIRSTKLEDSAMYFCASSPRTDTQYFGPGTRLTVL.

In DNA, the CDR3 is TGCGCCAGCGAAGGCTACAATGAGCAGTTCTTC. This sequence encodes CASEGYNEQFF. The chain employs TRBV5-1 and TRBJ2-1; the D is unclear. CDR1 is SGHRS, CDR2 YFSETQ, per germline. The CDR3 spans 11 residues. V lost 7 bases and J lost 3, with 5 bases in between.

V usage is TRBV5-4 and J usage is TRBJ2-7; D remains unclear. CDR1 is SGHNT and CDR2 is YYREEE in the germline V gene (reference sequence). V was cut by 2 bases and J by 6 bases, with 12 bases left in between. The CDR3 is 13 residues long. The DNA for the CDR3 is TGTGCCAGCAGCTTAGACCCCGTCGGCGAGCAGTACTTC. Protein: CASSLDPVGEQYF.

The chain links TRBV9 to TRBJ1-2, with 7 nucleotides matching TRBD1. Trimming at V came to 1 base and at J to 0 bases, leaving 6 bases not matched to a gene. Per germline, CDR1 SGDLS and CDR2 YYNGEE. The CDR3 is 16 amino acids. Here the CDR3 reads CASSVNRGTANYGYTF. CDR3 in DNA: TGTGCCAGCAGCGTAAATCGGGGGACAGCTAACTATGGCTACACCTTC. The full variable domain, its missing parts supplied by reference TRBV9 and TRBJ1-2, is DSGVTQTPKHLITATGQRVTLRCSPRSGDLSVYWYQQSLDQGLQFLIQYYNGEERAKGNILERFSAQQFPDLHSELNLSSLELGDSALYFCASSVNRGTANYGYTFGSGTRLTVV.

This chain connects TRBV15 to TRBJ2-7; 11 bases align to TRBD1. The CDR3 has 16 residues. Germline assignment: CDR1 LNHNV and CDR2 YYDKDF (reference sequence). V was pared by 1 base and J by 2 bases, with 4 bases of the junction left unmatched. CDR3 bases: TGTGCCACCAGCAGAGCAGGGGACAGGGGGACCTACGAGCAGTACTTC. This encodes CATSRAGDRGTYEQYF.

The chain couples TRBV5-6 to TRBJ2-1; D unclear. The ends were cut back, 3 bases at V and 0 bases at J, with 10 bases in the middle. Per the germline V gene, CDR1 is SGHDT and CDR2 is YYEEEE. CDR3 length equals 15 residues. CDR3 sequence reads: CASSSMPSSYNEQFF. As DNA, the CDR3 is TGTGCCAGCAGCTCTATGCCGAGCTCCTACAATGAGCAGTTCTTC.

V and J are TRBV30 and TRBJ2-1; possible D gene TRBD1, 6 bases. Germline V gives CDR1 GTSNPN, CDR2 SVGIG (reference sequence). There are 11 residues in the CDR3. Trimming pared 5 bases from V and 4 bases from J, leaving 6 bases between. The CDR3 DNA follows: TGTGCCTGGGGACAGTACAATGAGCAGTTCTTC. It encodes CAWGQYNEQFF. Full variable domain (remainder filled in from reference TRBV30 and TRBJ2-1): SQTIHQWPATLVQPVGSPLSLECTVEGTSNPNLYWYRQAAGRGLQLLFYSVGIGQISSEVPQNLSASRPQDRQFILSSKKLLLSDSGFYLCAWGQYNEQFFGPGTRLTVL.

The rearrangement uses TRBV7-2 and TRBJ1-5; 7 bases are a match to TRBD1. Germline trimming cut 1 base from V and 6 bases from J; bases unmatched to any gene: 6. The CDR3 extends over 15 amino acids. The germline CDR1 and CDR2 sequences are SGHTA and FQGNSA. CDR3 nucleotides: TGTGCCAGCAGCTTAGATTACAGGGGAACTCAGCCCCAGCATTTT. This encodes CASSLDYRGTQPQHF. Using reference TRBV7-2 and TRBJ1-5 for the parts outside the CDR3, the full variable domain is GAGVSQSPSNKVTEKGKDVELRCDPISGHTALYWYRQSLGQGLEFLIYFQGNSAPDKSGLPSDRFSAERTGGSVSTLTIQRTQQEDSAVYLCASSLDYRGTQPQHFGDGTRLSIL.

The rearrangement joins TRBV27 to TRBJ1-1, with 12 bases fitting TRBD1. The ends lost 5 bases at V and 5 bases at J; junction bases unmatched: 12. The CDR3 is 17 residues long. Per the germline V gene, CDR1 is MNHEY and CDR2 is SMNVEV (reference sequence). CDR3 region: CASSPNPGTGGHTEAFF. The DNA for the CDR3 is TGTGCCAGCAGTCCTAACCCCGGGACAGGGGGCCATACTGAAGCTTTCTTT.

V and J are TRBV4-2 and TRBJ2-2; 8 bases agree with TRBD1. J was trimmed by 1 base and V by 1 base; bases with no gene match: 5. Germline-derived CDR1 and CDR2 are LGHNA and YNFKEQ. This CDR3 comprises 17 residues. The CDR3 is CASSQGGRGRNTGELFF. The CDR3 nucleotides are TGTGCCAGCAGCCAAGGGGGCAGGGGGCGGAACACCGGGGAGCTGTTTTTT.

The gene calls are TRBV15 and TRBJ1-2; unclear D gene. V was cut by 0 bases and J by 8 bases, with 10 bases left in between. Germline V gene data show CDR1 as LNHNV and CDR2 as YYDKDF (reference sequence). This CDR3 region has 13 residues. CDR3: CATSRDRRSGYTF. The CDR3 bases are TGTGCCACCAGCAGAGATCGGCGAAGCGGCTACACCTTC.

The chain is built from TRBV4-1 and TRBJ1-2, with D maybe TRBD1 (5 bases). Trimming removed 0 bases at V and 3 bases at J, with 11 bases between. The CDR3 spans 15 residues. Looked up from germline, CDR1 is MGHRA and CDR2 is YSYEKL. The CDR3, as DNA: TGCGCCAGCAGCCAAGAGACAGTATTCGACTATGGCTACACCTTC. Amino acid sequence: CASSQETVFDYGYTF.